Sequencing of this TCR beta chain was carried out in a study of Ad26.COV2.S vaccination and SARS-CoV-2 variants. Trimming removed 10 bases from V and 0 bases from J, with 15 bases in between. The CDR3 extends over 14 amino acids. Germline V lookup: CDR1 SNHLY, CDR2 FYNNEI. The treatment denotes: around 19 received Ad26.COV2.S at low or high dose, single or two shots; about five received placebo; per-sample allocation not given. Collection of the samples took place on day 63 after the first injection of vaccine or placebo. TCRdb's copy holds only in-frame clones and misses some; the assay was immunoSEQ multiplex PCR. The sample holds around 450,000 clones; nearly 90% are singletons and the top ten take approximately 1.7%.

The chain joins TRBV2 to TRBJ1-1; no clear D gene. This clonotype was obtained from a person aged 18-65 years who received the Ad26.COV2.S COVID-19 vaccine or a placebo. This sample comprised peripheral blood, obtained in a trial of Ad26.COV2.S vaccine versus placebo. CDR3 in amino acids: CATNKESLNTEAFF. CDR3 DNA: TGTGCCACCAATAAGGAGTCTCTGAACACTGAAGCTTTCTTT.